The 32 T cell receptor beta chains in this list originate from one sample, sequenced in a study of T-cell memory formation after mild COVID-19 (dated by TCRdb to about 2021). Receptor libraries were prepared by 5' RACE. Instrument on record: Illumina NovaSeq 6000. The raw public reads went through TCRdb reprocessing: fastp at Q25, MiXCR clone calling, in-frame beta chains kept. Identical CDR3 proteins give one entry, which carries the most common genes and DNA. The sample table holds about 390,000 distinct CDR3 sequences, of which 16% were seen once. Of the sample, 20% to 25% falls within the top ten clones. Sequenced sample: PBMCs or a T cell subset sorted from them (not recorded which). The source of these receptors is a man younger than 30 who had mild COVID-19 (a few samples of this study predate the infection). The sample titles of this study are shuffled in the database, so cell type and time point are left out; the donor was told from shared clones.

This chain connects TRBV4-1 to TRBJ2-2, with 9 bases aligning to TRBD2. The V gene end was trimmed by 0 bases and the J gene end by 8 bases; junction bases not matched to a gene: 4. The CDR3 loop spans 15 amino acids. CDR1 and CDR2 (germline): MGHRA, YSYEKL. This CDR3 is CASSQEDLAGGELFF. Here the CDR3 DNA reads TGCGCCAGCAGCCAAGAAGATCTAGCGGGGGGGGAGCTGTTTTTT.

This clonotype was found a few times. V usage is TRBV10-2 and J usage is TRBJ2-2; D is ambiguous. The ends were cut back, 6 bases at V and 5 bases at J, with 4 bases in the middle. CDR1 and CDR2 from the germline V gene are WSHSY and SAAADI. The CDR3 is 11 residues long. In DNA form, the CDR3 reads TGCGCCAGCAGAATGACCGGGGAGCTGTTTTTT. Its translation is CASRMTGELFF.

The V gene is TRBV27, the J gene TRBJ2-7; 7 bases align to TRBD1. Per germline, CDR1 MNHEY and CDR2 SMNVEV (reference sequence). The CDR3 sequence is 15 residues long. The V segment lost 8 bases and the J segment 1 base; nucleotides outside the gene matches: 11. CDR3 sequence (DNA): TGTGCCAGCGCAAAGGTCCTGGGACAGTCCTACGAGCAGTACTTC. It translates to CASAKVLGQSYEQYF.

V is TRBV4-1 and J is TRBJ2-7, with no clear D. Germline values: CDR1 MGHRA, CDR2 YSYEKL. V lost 4 bases, J lost 0 bases, and 16 bases lay in between. The CDR3 is 16 residues long. CDR3 coding DNA: TGCGCCAGCAGCCCGGTTAGGACCCGGAGCTCCTACGAGCAGTACTTC. Translating gives CASSPVRTRSSYEQYF.

V gene TRBV12-3 or TRBV12-4 combines with J gene TRBJ1-3; 8 bases map to TRBD1. Trimming removed 10 bases from V and 1 base from J; junction bases left unmatched: 18. This CDR3 has 18 residues. The CDR3 DNA is TGTGCCACCAATCCTCTCCCCGAAGGACAGGGTTCTGGAAACACCATATATTTT. It encodes CATNPLPEGQGSGNTIYF.

Remarks on this clonotype: An end of the junction differs from the germline gene, which may be a read error. J is TRBJ2-1 and V is TRBV4-1, with D tentatively TRBD2 (5 bases). CDR1 MGHRA and CDR2 YSYEKL come from the germline V gene. The length of the CDR3 is 15 residues. The CDR3 protein is CASSQSTGLYSEQFF. In DNA form, the CDR3 reads TGCGCCAGCAGCCAATCAACCGGACTCTACAGTGAGCAGTTCTTC.

This clonotype has more than one count but fewer than ten. The chain has TRBV9 and TRBJ2-4; 8 nucleotides match TRBD2. Germline V gene sequence: CDR1 SGDLS, CDR2 YYNGEE. V trimming: 4 bases; J trimming: 0 bases; junction bases outside the gene matches: 9. The CDR3 runs 17 residues. This CDR3 reads CASSPRGGGGAKNIQYF. DNA of the CDR3: TGTGCCAGCAGCCCCCGGGGGGGTGGGGGAGCCAAAAACATTCAGTACTTC.

This clonotype occurred a few times. The rearrangement links TRBV7-9 to TRBJ2-7, with 9 bases aligning to TRBD1. V lost 2 bases to trimming and J lost 9 bases; unmatched junction nucleotides: 5. The V gene's germline CDR1 is SEHNR and CDR2 FQNEAQ (reference sequence). The CDR3 totals 13 residues. CDR3 nucleotide sequence: TGTGCCAGCAGCTTATCGGGACAGGGACGGCAGTACGTC. It codes for CASSLSGQGRQYV.

Only a few counts were recorded for this clonotype. This sequence joins TRBV11-2 and TRBJ2-1; TRBD1 aligns across 10 bases. The V and J ends lost 4 bases and 7 bases, in that order; junction bases with no gene match: 1. The CDR3 totals 13 residues. CDR1 and CDR2 from the germline V gene are SGHAT and FQNNGV. In nucleotides, the CDR3 is TGTGCCAGCAGCTGGGACAGGGGTAATGAGCAGTTCTTC. Translated: CASSWDRGNEQFF.

The V gene is TRBV5-1, the J gene TRBJ2-5; a weak D match, TRBD1 (6 bases). This CDR3 comprises 14 residues. The V end was cut by 2 bases, the J end by 1 base, with 9 bases between. The germline CDR1 and CDR2 sequences are SGHRS and YFSETQ. The CDR3 DNA is TGCGCCAGCAGCTTCGGCAGGGGCCAAGAGACCCAGTACTTC. Translated, it gives CASSFGRGQETQYF.

The chain carries TRBV9 and TRBJ2-5; 8 bases map to TRBD2. The germline CDR1 and CDR2 sequences are SGDLS and YYNGEE. Germline trimming cut 6 bases from V and 1 base from J; bases unmatched to any gene: 8. CDR3 length equals 15 residues. The CDR3 DNA reads as TGTGCCAGCAACCCCACAGCGGGGGCCCAAGAGACCCAGTACTTC. Translating gives CASNPTAGAQETQYF.

This clonotype was detected a few times. The V call is TRBV4-1, the J call TRBJ2-3, with D possibly being TRBD1 (5 bases). Germline V gives CDR1 MGHRA, CDR2 YSYEKL. The CDR3 is 14 residues long. V was clipped by 1 base and J by 4 bases, with 9 bases between them. The CDR3 is CASSQGGTADTQYF. The CDR3 DNA sequence: TGCGCCAGCAGCCAAGGGGGCACAGCAGATACGCAGTATTTT.

This clonotype was counted only a few times. This chain connects TRBV4-3 to TRBJ2-3; D gene uncertain. The CDR3 runs to 18 residues. Trimming cost V 0 bases and J 4 bases, with 20 bases left between them. The germline V gene has CDR1 LGHNA and CDR2 YSLEER. The CDR3 protein is CASSQDFVAGPDADTQYF. The CDR3 DNA follows: TGCGCCAGCAGCCAAGACTTCGTGGCAGGACCGGATGCAGATACGCAGTATTTT.

This sequence joins TRBV24-1 and TRBJ1-2; D ambiguous. The V gene lost 2 bases and the J gene lost 7 bases, with 10 bases spanning the gap. The CDR3 has 13 amino acids. Germline V gene sequence: CDR1 KGHDR, CDR2 SFDVKD. The chain's CDR3 is CATSDWRRGGYTF. The CDR3 coding sequence is TGTGCCACCAGTGATTGGCGGCGGGGTGGCTACACCTTC.

This sequence joins TRBV10-3 and TRBJ1-1, with no clear D. Deletions cut 6 bases from V and 4 bases from J, with 9 bases between. Germline-derived CDR1 and CDR2 are ENHRY and SYGVKD. The CDR3 runs 12 residues. CDR3 nucleotides: TGTGCCATCAGGGGGTTGGCCACTGAAGCTTTCTTT. Amino acids: CAIRGLATEAFF.

This clonotype was seen many times. The gene calls are TRBV6-5 and TRBJ2-6, with TRBD1 matching 7 bases. The germline V gene encodes CDR1 MNHEY and CDR2 SVGAGI. The CDR3 is 15 amino acids. J gave up 7 bases and V 6 bases, and 9 bases lay outside the gene matches. In DNA, the CDR3 is TGTGCCAGCAGACGACAGGGTGGAAGAGCCAACGTCCTGACTTTC. This sequence encodes CASRRQGGRANVLTF.

In the case of this clonotype: Given the absence of the conserved phenylalanine or tryptophan at the CDR3 end, a read error is likely. CDR3 residues: CSASRRYYEQYS. The CDR3 DNA reads as TGCAGTGCTAGTAGGCGGTACTACGAGCAGTACTCC. This chain uses TRBV20-1 with TRBJ2-7, with D hard to call. The ends were cut back, 3 bases at V and 3 bases at J, with 9 bases in the middle. The CDR3 totals 12 residues. The V gene's germline CDR1 is DFQATT and CDR2 SNEGSKA (reference sequence).

The rearrangement uses TRBV2 and TRBJ2-1; 7 positions match TRBD1. The CDR3 loop spans 12 amino acids. With 11 bases clipped from V and 2 bases from J, the junction kept 3 bases outside the gene matches. The V gene's germline CDR1 is SNHLY and CDR2 FYNNEI. The CDR3 spells CACQGAYNEQFF. Written as DNA, the CDR3 is TGTGCCTGTCAGGGGGCCTACAATGAGCAGTTCTTC.

The chain couples TRBV27 to TRBJ2-6; 7 bases agree with TRBD1. V trimming: 3 bases; J trimming: 0 bases; junction bases outside the gene matches: 11. The CDR3 runs to 19 residues. CDR1 is MNHEY and CDR2 is SMNVEV in the germline V gene (reference sequence). The CDR3 DNA follows: TGTGCCAGCAGTTTTCGCGGTGACAGGGCCCCCTCTGGGGCCAACGTCCTGACTTTC. Translation: CASSFRGDRAPSGANVLTF. Together with reference TRBV27 and TRBJ2-6, the CDR3 gives the full variable domain: EAQVTQNPRYLITVTGKKLTVTCSQNMNHEYMSWYRQDPGLGLRQIYYSMNVEVTDKGDVPEGYKVSRKEKRNFPLILESPSPNQTSLYFCASSFRGDRAPSGANVLTFGAGSRLTVL.

This clonotype appeared a few times. The chain has TRBV6-6 and TRBJ2-1, with a tentative D call TRBD2 (6 bases). The CDR3 consists of 14 residues. With 2 bases removed from V and 2 bases from J, the gap between germline ends came to 7 bases. Per the germline V gene, CDR1 is MNHNY and CDR2 is SVGAGI (reference sequence). The CDR3 region is CASSYRGTYNEQFF. DNA for the CDR3: TGTGCCAGCAGTTACCGGGGGACCTACAATGAGCAGTTCTTC.

V gene TRBV4-1 combines with J gene TRBJ2-4; no firm D call. Germline CDR1 MGHRA, CDR2 YSYEKL. The CDR3 loop spans 16 amino acids. The V end lost 2 bases, the J end lost 2 bases, and 13 bases lay between the germline ends. CDR3 sequence reads: CASSQTWGFTKNIQYF. Written as DNA, the CDR3 is TGCGCCAGCAGCCAAACCTGGGGTTTCACCAAAAACATTCAGTACTTC.

The gene calls are TRBV9 and TRBJ2-2; D perhaps matches TRBD2 (5 bases). CDR3 length: 13 residues. The V gene lost 7 bases and the J gene lost 2 bases, with 9 bases spanning the gap. Germline-derived CDR1 and CDR2 are SGDLS and YYNGEE. CDR3 sequence: CASYGVNTGELFF. The CDR3 coding sequence is TGTGCCAGCTACGGGGTTAACACCGGGGAGCTGTTTTTT.

This clonotype was detected a few times. CDR3 sequence reads: CASSLEGSSYNEQFF. CDR3 DNA: TGTGCCAGCAGCTTGGAGGGTAGCTCCTACAATGAGCAGTTCTTC. The genes are TRBV7-3 and TRBJ2-1; possibly TRBD2 for D (6 bases). Germline V gene lookup returns CDR1 SGHTA and CDR2 FQGTGA. The CDR3 is 15 amino acids. The V gene lost 3 bases and the J gene lost 0 bases, with 9 bases spanning the gap.

This clonotype was observed a few times. The chain employs TRBV7-8 and TRBJ2-1; D is perhaps TRBD1 or TRBD2 (6 bases each). The CDR3 covers 16 residues. Germline V CDR1 and CDR2: SGHVS, FQNEAQ. V lost 6 bases and J lost 1, with 16 bases in between. This CDR3 is CASSFRGGPSYNEQFF. The CDR3 nucleotides read TGTGCCAGCAGTTTTAGAGGGGGGCCGTCCTACAATGAGCAGTTCTTC.

V is TRBV5-1 and J is TRBJ2-1; D perhaps matches TRBD1 (6 bases). The CDR3 loop spans 13 amino acids. The germline V and J ends were trimmed by 2 bases and 8 bases, with 11 bases remaining between them. Germline V gene data show CDR1 as SGHRS and CDR2 as YFSETQ. The CDR3 protein is CASSFTGKHEQFF. The CDR3 DNA reads as TGCGCCAGCAGCTTTACAGGGAAGCATGAGCAGTTCTTC.

In this sample, this clonotype turned up a few times. The chain carries TRBV15 and TRBJ2-1; 7 positions agree with TRBD2. With V trimmed by 5 bases and J by 9 bases, 7 bases remained unmatched. Germline loops: CDR1 LNHNV, CDR2 YYDKDF (reference sequence). The CDR3 has 13 residues. The CDR3 DNA follows: TGTGCCACCAGCGTCGGGGGGAATATTGAGCAGTTCTTC. Protein sequence: CATSVGGNIEQFF.

This clonotype was seen ten or more times. The rearrangement uses TRBV5-6 and TRBJ2-7, with a weak D call TRBD1 (5 bases). The length of the CDR3 is 13 residues. Trimming left V 4 bases short and J 0 bases short, with 8 bases between. Germline assignment: CDR1 SGHDT and CDR2 YYEEEE. CDR3 bases: TGTGCCAGCAGCGGGGCCGCCTCCTACGAGCAGTACTTC. Translated, it gives CASSGAASYEQYF.

Only a few counts were recorded for this clonotype. This chain uses TRBV28 with TRBJ2-2; no firm D call. Germline V lookup: CDR1 MDHEN, CDR2 SYDVKM. Between the trimmed V and J ends, which lost 8 bases and 6 bases, there was a span of 10 bases. The CDR3 sequence is 12 residues long. Written as DNA, the CDR3 is TGTGCCAGCGTGGGGTTGCCCGGGGAGCTGTTTTTT. It is translated as CASVGLPGELFF.

This chain's CDR3 is CASSSRAEAFF. CDR3 nucleotides: TGTGCCAGCAGTTCGAGAGCTGAAGCTTTCTTT. The rearrangement joins TRBV27 to TRBJ1-1; D ambiguous. CDR3 size: 11 residues. V was shortened by 4 bases and J by 6 bases, with 6 bases between the two germline ends. Germline loops: CDR1 MNHEY, CDR2 SMNVEV (reference sequence).

There are a few counts of this clonotype. This rearrangement joins TRBV6-6 to TRBJ2-2, with D tentatively TRBD2 (5 bases). Germline assignment: CDR1 MNHNY and CDR2 SVGAGI (reference sequence). The CDR3 has 12 residues. The V and J ends lost 8 bases and 5 bases respectively, with 9 bases between them. The CDR3 is CASGTGTGELFF. CDR3 bases: TGTGCCAGCGGAACGGGGACCGGGGAGCTGTTTTTT.

This clonotype occurred a few times. This chain joins TRBV20-1 and TRBJ1-4; D unresolved. Germline CDR1 and CDR2: DFQATT and SNEGSKA (reference sequence). This CDR3 region has 14 residues. With 3 bases removed from V and 8 bases from J, the gap between germline ends came to 16 bases. In nucleotides, the CDR3 is TGCAGTGCTAGTTCCCCGGCAAGCGGCGAAAAACTGTTTTTT. Protein: CSASSPASGEKLFF.

The chain couples TRBV29-1 to TRBJ1-1; D is unresolved. CDR3 size: 13 residues. Between the trimmed V and J ends, which lost 4 bases and 5 bases, there was a span of 14 bases. Germline CDR1 reads SQVTM; CDR2 reads ANQGSEA. This CDR3 is CSVGAGGWTEAFF. The DNA of the CDR3 is TGCAGCGTTGGGGCCGGAGGGTGGACTGAAGCTTTCTTT.